Shown below are 14 T cell receptor beta chains from a single sample sequenced in a study of beta chain features in type 1 diabetes. Reverse transcribing all isolated RNA meant expressed TCRB transcripts were sequenced. Repertoires were generated with immunoSEQ multiplex PCR, while TCRdb's copy carries only in-frame clones and drops some. The data contain about 360,000 clones, 10% to 15% of them singletons. What was sequenced was naive CD4+ T cells from blood. The origin of the receptors is a man in his late teens or twenties in good health.

There are a few counts of this clone. The chain links TRBV29-1 to TRBJ2-7, with a possible D match to TRBD1 (6 bases). Germline loops: CDR1 SQVTM, CDR2 ANQGSEA. The CDR3 covers 16 residues. Trimming left V 4 bases short and J 0 bases short, with 19 bases between. CDR3 protein: CSVARGTALSSYEQYF. The DNA for the CDR3 is TGCAGCGTTGCCAGGGGAACGGCACTAAGCTCCTACGAGCAGTACTTC.

The chain carries TRBV5-4 and TRBJ1-1, with TRBD1 identical over 9 bases. Germline CDR1 and CDR2: SGHNT and YYREEE (reference sequence). This CDR3 contains 17 residues. Losses at the gene ends were 4 bases for V and 1 base for J; bases not matched to a gene: 11. CDR3: CASSPRTGEKRNTEAFF. CDR3 DNA sequence: TGTGCCAGCAGCCCGAGGACAGGGGAGAAGAGGAACACTGAAGCTTTCTTT.

The gene calls are TRBV15 and TRBJ2-1, with D tentatively TRBD1 (5 bases). The CDR3 is made up of 15 amino acids. CDR1 is LNHNV, CDR2 YYDKDF, per germline (reference sequence). Trimming cost V 5 bases and J 2 bases, with 13 bases left between them. In DNA form, the CDR3 reads TGTGCCACCAGCCGAGTGGGGCAGGCCTACAATGAGCAGTTCTTC. This encodes CATSRVGQAYNEQFF.

The rearrangement uses TRBV30 and TRBJ1-6; D gene unclear. The CDR3 is 15 amino acids. CDR1 and CDR2 from the germline V gene are GTSNPN and SVGIG (reference sequence). The germline V and J ends were trimmed by 2 bases and 6 bases, with 14 bases remaining between them. CDR3 protein: CAWSLFTGSNSPLHF. The DNA of the CDR3 is TGTGCCTGGAGTTTGTTTACGGGGAGTAATTCACCCCTCCACTTT. The complete variable domain, with remaining parts taken from reference TRBV30 and TRBJ1-6, reads SQTIHQWPATLVQPVGSPLSLECTVEGTSNPNLYWYRQAAGRGLQLLFYSVGIGQISSEVPQNLSASRPQDRQFILSSKKLLLSDSGFYLCAWSLFTGSNSPLHFGNGTRLTVT.

CDR3 protein: CAISDPDRGLYTF. CDR3 nucleotides: TGTGCCATCAGTGATCCCGACAGGGGGCTTTACACCTTC. The chain is built from TRBV10-3 and TRBJ1-2, with TRBD1 matching over 10 bases. The germline gives CDR1 ENHRY, CDR2 SYGVKD. V lost 3 bases and J lost 11; bases outside the gene matches: 6. This CDR3 comprises 13 residues.

This clone was found a few times. CDR3: CASSQGQSTDTQYF. As DNA, the CDR3 is TGTGCCAGCAGCCAGGGACAGTCCACAGATACGCAGTATTTT. The chain couples TRBV7-7 to TRBJ2-3; 7 positions match TRBD1. Trimming removed 5 bases from V and 2 bases from J; junction bases left unmatched: 4. Germline-derived CDR1 and CDR2 are SSHAT and FNYEAQ (reference sequence). The CDR3 extends over 14 amino acids.

The CDR3 is CASSSGNRNQPQHF. The CDR3 nucleotides are TGTGCCAGCAGTTCCGGGAACCGCAATCAGCCCCAGCATTTT. J is TRBJ1-5 and V is TRBV28; no clear D gene. Germline V lookup: CDR1 MDHEN, CDR2 SYDVKM. The V and J ends lost 4 bases and 2 bases respectively, with 9 bases between them. This CDR3 is built from 14 residues.

The V and J genes are TRBV5-1 and TRBJ2-3; TRBD1 matches at 9 bases. The CDR3 runs to 14 residues. V lost 5 bases and J lost 3; bases outside the gene matches: 4. Germline-derived CDR1 and CDR2 are SGHRS and YFSETQ. For the CDR3, the DNA is TGCGCCAGCAGGGGACAGGGATCGACAGATACGCAGTATTTT. As protein: CASRGQGSTDTQYF.

The rearrangement uses TRBV19 and TRBJ1-1; D gene ambiguous. Germline assignment: CDR1 LNHDA and CDR2 SQIVND (reference sequence). With 4 bases removed from V and 5 bases from J, the gap between germline ends came to 11 bases. The length of the CDR3 is 13 residues. The CDR3: CASSSSRRTEAFF. The CDR3 bases are TGTGCCAGTAGTAGCTCCAGGAGGACTGAAGCTTTCTTT. Drawing the rest from reference TRBV19 and TRBJ1-1, the complete variable domain is DGGITQSPKYLFRKEGQNVTLSCEQNLNHDAMYWYRQDPGQGLRLIYYSQIVNDFQKGDIAEGYSVSREKKESFPLTVTSAQKNPTAFYLCASSSSRRTEAFFGQGTRLTVV.

This clone has more than one count but fewer than ten. The chain couples TRBV15 to TRBJ2-3; 8 nucleotides match TRBD1. V lost 0 bases to trimming and J lost 1 base; unmatched junction nucleotides: 6. The germline V gene has CDR1 LNHNV and CDR2 YYDKDF (reference sequence). The CDR3 extends over 17 amino acids. The chain's CDR3 is CATSRDLSGGGTDTQYF. Written as DNA, the CDR3 is TGTGCCACCAGCAGAGATTTGTCAGGGGGCGGCACAGATACGCAGTATTTT.

The gene calls are TRBV7-8 and TRBJ2-1, with a possible D match to TRBD2 (7 bases). Trimming removed 5 bases at V and 5 bases at J, with 19 bases between. Per the germline V gene, CDR1 is SGHVS and CDR2 is FQNEAQ. The CDR3 loop spans 16 amino acids. The CDR3 DNA follows: TGTGCCAGCAGCGCTGGGCGGGGGCCGGTTAACAATGAGCAGTTCTTC. Protein: CASSAGRGPVNNEQFF.

This chain links TRBV29-1 with TRBJ1-2; 7 bases line up with TRBD1. Germline V gene sequence: CDR1 SQVTM, CDR2 ANQGSEA. CDR3 length: 10 residues. After removal of 6 bases from V and 11 bases from J, the junction contained 6 bases not matched to a gene. CDR3 region: CSVWDSQYTF. The CDR3 DNA is TGCAGCGTGTGGGACAGCCAATACACCTTC.

The V gene is TRBV7-9, the J gene TRBJ1-1; 9 positions match TRBD1. The trim removed 1 base at V and 4 bases at J, leaving 4 bases unmatched. The CDR3 has 15 residues. Germline V lookup: CDR1 SEHNR, CDR2 FQNEAQ (reference sequence). CDR3 loop: CASSLVVDRGTEAFF. DNA for the CDR3: TGTGCCAGCAGCTTAGTAGTGGACAGGGGCACTGAAGCTTTCTTT.

In its sample, this clone was seen a few times. J is TRBJ1-4 and V is TRBV27; D is possibly TRBD1 (5 bases). In germline, CDR1 is MNHEY, CDR2 SMNVEV (reference sequence). CDR3 length: 15 amino acids. V was cut by 5 bases and J by 11 bases, with 21 bases left in between. CDR3 sequence reads: CASSAWDVNGGKLFF. The CDR3 DNA is TGTGCCAGCAGTGCGTGGGACGTCAACGGGGGGAAACTGTTTTTT.